This TCR beta chain originates from a study of blood T cell repertoires in COVID-19. Study background: Nucleic acid was either cDNA or gDNA, and it came from T cells, B-cell-depleted T cells, or PBMCs.

Repertoires were generated with immunoSEQ multiplex PCR, while TCRdb's copy carries only in-frame clones and drops some. The sample has approximately 330,000 clones, 87% seen once. V gave up 11 bases and J gave up 7 bases; unmatched junction bases: 13. The CDR3 is made up of 14 amino acids. Germline V gives CDR1 MNHEY, CDR2 SVGAGI. Sequencing input: peripheral blood. This chain links TRBV6-5 with TRBJ2-1; TRBD2 matches at 8 bases. This receptor was taken from a man between 25 and 39 years old with COVID-19, enrolled during active disease. For the CDR3, the DNA is TGTGCCGGGACCAGGAGCGGGAGAGGGAATGAGCAGTTCTTC. Its translation: CAGTRSGRGNEQFF.